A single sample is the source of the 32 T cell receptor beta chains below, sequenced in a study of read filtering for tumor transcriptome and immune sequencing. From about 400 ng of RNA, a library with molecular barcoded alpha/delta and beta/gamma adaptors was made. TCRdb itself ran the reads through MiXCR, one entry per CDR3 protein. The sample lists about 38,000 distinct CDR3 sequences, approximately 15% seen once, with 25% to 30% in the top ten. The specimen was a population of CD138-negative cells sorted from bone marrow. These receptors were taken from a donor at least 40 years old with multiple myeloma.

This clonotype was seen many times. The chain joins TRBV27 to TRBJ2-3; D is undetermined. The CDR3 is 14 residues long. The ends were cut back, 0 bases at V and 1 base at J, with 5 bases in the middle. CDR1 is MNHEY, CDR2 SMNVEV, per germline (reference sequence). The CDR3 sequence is CASSLSIGTDTQYF. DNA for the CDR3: TGTGCCAGCAGTTTATCGATTGGCACAGATACGCAGTATTTT.

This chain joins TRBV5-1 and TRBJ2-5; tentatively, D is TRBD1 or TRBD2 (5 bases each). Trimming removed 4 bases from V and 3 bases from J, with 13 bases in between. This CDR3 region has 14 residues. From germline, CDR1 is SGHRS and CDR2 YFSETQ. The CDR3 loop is CASSLEGRKETQYF. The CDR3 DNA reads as TGCGCCAGCAGCCTCGAGGGACGGAAAGAGACCCAGTACTTC.

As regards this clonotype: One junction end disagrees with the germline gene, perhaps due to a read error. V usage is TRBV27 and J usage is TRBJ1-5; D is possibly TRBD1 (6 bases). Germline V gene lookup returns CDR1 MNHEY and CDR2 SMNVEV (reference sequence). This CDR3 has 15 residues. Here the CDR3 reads CANSFSPGADQPQHF. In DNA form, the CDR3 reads TGTGCCAACAGTTTCTCTCCAGGGGCGGATCAGCCCCAGCATTTT.

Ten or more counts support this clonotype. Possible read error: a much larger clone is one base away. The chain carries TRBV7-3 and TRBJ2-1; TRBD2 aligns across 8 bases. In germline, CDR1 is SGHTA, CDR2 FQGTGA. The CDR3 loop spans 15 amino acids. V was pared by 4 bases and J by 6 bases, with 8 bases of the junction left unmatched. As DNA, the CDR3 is TGTGCCAGCAGCTGGGCTAGCGGGTCCGGCAATGAGCAGTTCTTC. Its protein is CASSWASGSGNEQFF.

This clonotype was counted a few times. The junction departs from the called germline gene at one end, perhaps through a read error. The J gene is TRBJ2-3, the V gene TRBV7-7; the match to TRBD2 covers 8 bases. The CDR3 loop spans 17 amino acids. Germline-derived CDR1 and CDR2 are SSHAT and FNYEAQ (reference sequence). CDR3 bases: TGTGCTAGCAGCTTAAGCGGGAGCCCGATGAGCACAGATACGCAGTATTTT. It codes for CASSLSGSPMSTDTQYF.

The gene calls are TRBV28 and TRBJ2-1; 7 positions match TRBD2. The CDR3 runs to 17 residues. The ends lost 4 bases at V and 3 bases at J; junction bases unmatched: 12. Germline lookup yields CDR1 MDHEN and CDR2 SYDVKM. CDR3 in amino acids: CASSSAASGAHYNEQFF. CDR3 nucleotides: TGTGCCAGCAGTTCAGCGGCTAGCGGAGCCCACTACAATGAGCAGTTCTTC. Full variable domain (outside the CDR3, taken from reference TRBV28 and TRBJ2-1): DVKVTQSSRYLVKRTGEKVFLECVQDMDHENMFWYRQDPGLGLRLIYFSYDVKMKEKGDIPEGYSVSREKKERFSLILESASTNQTSMYLCASSSAASGAHYNEQFFGPGTRLTVL.

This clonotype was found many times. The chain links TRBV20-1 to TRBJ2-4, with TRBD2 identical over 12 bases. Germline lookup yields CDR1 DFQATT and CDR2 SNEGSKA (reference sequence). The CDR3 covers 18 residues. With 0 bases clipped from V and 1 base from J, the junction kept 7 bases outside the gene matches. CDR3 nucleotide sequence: TGCAGTGCTAGAGAGGAACTAGCGGGAGGTCCCGCCAAAAACATTCAGTACTTC. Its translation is CSAREELAGGPAKNIQYF.

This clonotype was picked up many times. As DNA, the CDR3 is TGTGCCAGCAACGGAGGGGGGGCGTTGAACATTCAGTACTTC. This translates into CASNGGGALNIQYF. V gene TRBV6-1 combines with J gene TRBJ2-4; tentatively, D is TRBD2 (7 bases). V shed 7 bases and J shed 7 bases, with 17 bases lying between them. Germline CDR1 is MNHNS and CDR2 is SASEGT. The CDR3 spans 14 residues.

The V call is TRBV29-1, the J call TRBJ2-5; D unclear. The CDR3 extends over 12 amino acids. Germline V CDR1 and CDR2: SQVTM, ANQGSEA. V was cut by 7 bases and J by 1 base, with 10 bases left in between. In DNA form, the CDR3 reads TGCAGCGCTGGTGCATTCCAAGAGACCCAGTACTTC. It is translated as CSAGAFQETQYF.

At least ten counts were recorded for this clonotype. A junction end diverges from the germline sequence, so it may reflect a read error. The CDR3 is CSARTTRGSYNDQFF. The CDR3 DNA follows: TGCAGTGCTAGAACTACTCGTGGGAGCTACAATGATCAGTTCTTC. The chain joins TRBV20-1 to TRBJ2-1; TRBD2 is a possible D gene (5 bases). This CDR3 contains 15 residues. Germline lookup yields CDR1 DFQATT and CDR2 SNEGSKA (reference sequence).

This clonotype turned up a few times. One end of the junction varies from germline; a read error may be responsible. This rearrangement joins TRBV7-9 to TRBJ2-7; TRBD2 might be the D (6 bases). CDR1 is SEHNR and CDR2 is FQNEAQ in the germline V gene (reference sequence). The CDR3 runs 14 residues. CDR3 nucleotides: TGTGCCGGCAGCCCCGGGGGATGGTCCTACGAGCAGTACTTC. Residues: CAGSPGGWSYEQYF.

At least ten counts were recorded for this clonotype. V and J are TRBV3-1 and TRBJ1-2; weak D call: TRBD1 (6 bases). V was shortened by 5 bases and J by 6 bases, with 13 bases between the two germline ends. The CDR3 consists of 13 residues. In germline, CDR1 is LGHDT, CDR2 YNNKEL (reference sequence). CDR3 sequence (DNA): TGTGCCAGCAGCGGGGATGGGGGCCATGGCTACACCTTC. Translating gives CASSGDGGHGYTF.

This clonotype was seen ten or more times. The CDR3 DNA sequence: TGTGCCAGCAGCTTAGCTAGCGGACCCCCCTACGAGCAGTACTTC. This gives the protein CASSLASGPPYEQYF. V is TRBV7-2 and J is TRBJ2-7; a possible D gene is TRBD2 (6 bases). The V gene's germline CDR1 is SGHTA and CDR2 FQGNSA. V was trimmed by 0 bases and J by 2 bases, leaving 11 bases between them. The CDR3 runs 15 residues.

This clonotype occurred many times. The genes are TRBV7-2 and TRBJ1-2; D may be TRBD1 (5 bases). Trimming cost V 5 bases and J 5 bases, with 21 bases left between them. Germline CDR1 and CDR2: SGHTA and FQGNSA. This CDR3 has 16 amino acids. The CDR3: CASSPPGLGSGYGYTF. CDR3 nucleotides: TGTGCCAGCAGCCCCCCGGGGCTGGGGTCTGGGTATGGCTACACCTTC.

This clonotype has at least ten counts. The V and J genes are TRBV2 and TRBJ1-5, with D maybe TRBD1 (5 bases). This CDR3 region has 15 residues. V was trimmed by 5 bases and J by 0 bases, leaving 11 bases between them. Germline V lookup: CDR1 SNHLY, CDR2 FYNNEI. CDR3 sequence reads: CASSNGTYSNQPQHF. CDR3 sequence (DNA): TGTGCCAGCAGTAACGGGACTTATAGCAATCAGCCCCAGCATTTT.

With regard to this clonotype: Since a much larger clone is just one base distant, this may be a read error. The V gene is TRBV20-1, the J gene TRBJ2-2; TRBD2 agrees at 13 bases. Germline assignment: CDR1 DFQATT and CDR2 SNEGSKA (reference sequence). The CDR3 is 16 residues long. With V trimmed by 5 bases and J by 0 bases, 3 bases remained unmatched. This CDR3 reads CSAGLAGAPNTGELFF. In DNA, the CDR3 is TGCAGTGCTGGACTAGCGGGAGCCCCGAACACCGGGGAGCTGTTTTTT.

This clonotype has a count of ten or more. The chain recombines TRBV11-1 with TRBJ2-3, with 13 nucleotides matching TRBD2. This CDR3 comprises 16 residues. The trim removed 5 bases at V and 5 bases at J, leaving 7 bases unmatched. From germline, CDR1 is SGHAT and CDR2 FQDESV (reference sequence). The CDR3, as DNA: TGTGCCAGCAGCGAAGGACTAGCGGGAGTTGTAGATACGCAGTATTTT. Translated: CASSEGLAGVVDTQYF.

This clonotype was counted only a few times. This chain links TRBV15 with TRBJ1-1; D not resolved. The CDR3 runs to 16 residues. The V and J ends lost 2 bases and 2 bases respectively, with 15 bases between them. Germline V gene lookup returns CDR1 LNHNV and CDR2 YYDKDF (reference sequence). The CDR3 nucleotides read TGTGCCACCAGCAGAAGCGGGTGGACGGCTAACACTGAAGCTTTCTTT. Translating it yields CATSRSGWTANTEAFF.

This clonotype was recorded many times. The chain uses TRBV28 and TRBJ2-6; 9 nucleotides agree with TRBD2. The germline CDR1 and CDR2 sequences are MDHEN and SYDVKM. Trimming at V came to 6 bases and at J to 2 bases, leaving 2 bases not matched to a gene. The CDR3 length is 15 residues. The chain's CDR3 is CASRLAGAGANVLTF. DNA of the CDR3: TGTGCCAGCAGATTAGCGGGAGCTGGGGCCAACGTCCTGACTTTC.

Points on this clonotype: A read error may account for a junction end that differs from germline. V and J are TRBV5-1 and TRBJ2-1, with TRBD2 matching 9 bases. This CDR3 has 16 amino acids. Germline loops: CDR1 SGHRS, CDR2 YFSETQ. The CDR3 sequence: CASTPLSGREHNEQFF. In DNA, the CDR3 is TGTGCCAGCACCCCCCTTAGCGGGAGAGAGCACAATGAGCAGTTCTTC.

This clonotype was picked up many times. For the CDR3, the DNA is TGCAGTGTCACCCCCGCGGGAGGGATGGTTTACAATGAGCAGTTCTTC. Translation gives CSVTPAGGMVYNEQFF. The rearrangement joins TRBV20-1 to TRBJ2-1, with TRBD2 matching 9 bases. The J segment lost 4 bases and the V segment lost 7 bases, leaving 14 bases of the junction unmatched. This CDR3 is 16 amino acids long. CDR1 is DFQATT and CDR2 is SNEGSKA in the germline V gene (reference sequence).

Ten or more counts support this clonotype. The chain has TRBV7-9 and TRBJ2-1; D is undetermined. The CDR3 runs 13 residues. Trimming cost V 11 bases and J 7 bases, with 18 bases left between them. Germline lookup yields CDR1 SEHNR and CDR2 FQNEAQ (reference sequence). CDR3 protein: CACPPPLGNEQFF. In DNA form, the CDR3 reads TGTGCCTGTCCCCCGCCGTTGGGTAATGAGCAGTTCTTC. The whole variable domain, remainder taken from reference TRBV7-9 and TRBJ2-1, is DTGVSQNPRHKITKRGQNVTFRCDPISEHNRLYWYRQTLGQGPEFLTYFQNEAQLEKSRLLSDRFSAERPKGSFSTLEIQRTEQGDSAMYLCACPPPLGNEQFFGPGTRLTVL.

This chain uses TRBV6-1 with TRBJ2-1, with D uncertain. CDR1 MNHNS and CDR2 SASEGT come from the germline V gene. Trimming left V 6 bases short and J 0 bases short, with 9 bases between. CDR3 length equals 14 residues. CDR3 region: CASRSVSSYNEQFF. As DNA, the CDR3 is TGTGCCAGCAGGAGCGTGAGCTCCTACAATGAGCAGTTCTTC.

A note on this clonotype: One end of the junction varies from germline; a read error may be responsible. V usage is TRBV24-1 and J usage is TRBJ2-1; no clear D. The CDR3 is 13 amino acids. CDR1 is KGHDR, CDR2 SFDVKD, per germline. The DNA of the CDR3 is TGTACCACCAGTGGCCGACTTTACAACGAGCAGTTCTTC. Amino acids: CTTSGRLYNEQFF.

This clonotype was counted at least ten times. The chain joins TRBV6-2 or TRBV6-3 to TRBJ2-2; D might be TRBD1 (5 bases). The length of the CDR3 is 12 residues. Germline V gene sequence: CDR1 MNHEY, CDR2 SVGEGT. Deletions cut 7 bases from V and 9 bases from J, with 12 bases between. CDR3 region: CASTQGSRELFF. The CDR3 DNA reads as TGTGCCAGCACCCAGGGCAGTAGGGAGCTGTTTTTT.

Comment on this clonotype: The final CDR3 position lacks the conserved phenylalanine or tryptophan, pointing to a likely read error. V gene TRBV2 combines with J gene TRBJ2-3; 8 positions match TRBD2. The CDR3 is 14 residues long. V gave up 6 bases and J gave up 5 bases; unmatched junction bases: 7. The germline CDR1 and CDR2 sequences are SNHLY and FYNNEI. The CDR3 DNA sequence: TGTGCCAGCAGCCGGACTAGCAGGAAAGATACGCAGTATTTG. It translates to CASSRTSRKDTQYL.

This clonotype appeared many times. The CDR3 here is CASSYSPTGTGELFF. The CDR3 coding sequence is TGTGCCAGCAGTTATAGTCCGACAGGGACCGGGGAGCTGTTTTTT. The chain carries TRBV6-2 or TRBV6-3 and TRBJ2-2; 7 bases map to TRBD1. Germline V gives CDR1 MNHEY, CDR2 SVGEGT. V was clipped by 3 bases and J by 5 bases; unmatched bases: 6. The CDR3 runs 15 residues.

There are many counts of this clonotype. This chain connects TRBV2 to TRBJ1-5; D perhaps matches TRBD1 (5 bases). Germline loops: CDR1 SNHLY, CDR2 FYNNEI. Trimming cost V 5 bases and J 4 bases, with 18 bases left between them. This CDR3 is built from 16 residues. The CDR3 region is CASSTEVDRPNQPQHF. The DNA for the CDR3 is TGTGCCAGCAGTACCGAAGTCGACAGACCAAATCAGCCCCAGCATTTT.

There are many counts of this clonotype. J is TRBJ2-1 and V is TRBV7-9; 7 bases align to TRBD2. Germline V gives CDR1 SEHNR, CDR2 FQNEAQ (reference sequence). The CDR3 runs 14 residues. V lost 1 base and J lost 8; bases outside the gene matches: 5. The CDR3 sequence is CASSLEGGSHEQFF. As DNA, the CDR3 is TGTGCCAGCAGCTTAGAGGGCGGGAGCCATGAGCAGTTCTTC.

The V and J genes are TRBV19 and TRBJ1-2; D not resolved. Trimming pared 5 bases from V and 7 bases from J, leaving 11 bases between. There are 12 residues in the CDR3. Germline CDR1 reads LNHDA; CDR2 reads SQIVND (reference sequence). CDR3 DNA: TGTGCCAGTAGTCCTCAGGAGGCTGGCTACACCTTC. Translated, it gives CASSPQEAGYTF.

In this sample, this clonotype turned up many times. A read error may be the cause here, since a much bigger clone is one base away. CDR3 coding DNA: TGTGCCATCAGTGAAGGGGGCCTCCAAGAGACCCAGTACTTC. Amino acid sequence: CAISEGGLQETQYF. The gene calls are TRBV10-3 and TRBJ2-5; TRBD1 aligns across 7 bases. This CDR3 contains 14 residues. Unmatched junction bases numbered 2, after V lost 3 bases and J lost 1 base. CDR1 and CDR2 (germline): ENHRY, SYGVKD.

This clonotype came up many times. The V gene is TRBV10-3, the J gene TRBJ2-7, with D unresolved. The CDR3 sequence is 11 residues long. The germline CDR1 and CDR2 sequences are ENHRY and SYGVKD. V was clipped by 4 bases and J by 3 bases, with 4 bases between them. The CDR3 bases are TGTGCCATCAGTGGAGACTACGAGCAGTACTTC. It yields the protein CAISGDYEQYF.